A selection of T cell receptor beta chains follows, all from one sample in a study of blood T cell repertoires in COVID-19. Profiled with immunoSEQ multiplex PCR; TCRdb holds only in-frame clones, not every one. The data contain roughly 250,000 clones, under 95% of them singletons. The sequenced material came from PBMCs or T cells enriched from blood (not recorded which). Receptor source: a woman in her thirties or forties with acute COVID-19. CDR3s include the opening cysteine and the closing phenylalanine or tryptophan. Fields, in order: D gene, V gene, J gene, clone size, CDR3 length, CDR3 DNA, CDR3 protein. The D gene is left open where the match is weak. Only part of the rows carry a size: once, few, many, or a class if the clone is expanded.

D: TRBD2
V: TRBV6-2/TRBV6-3
J: TRBJ2-5
size: .
length: 14
DNA: TGTGCCAGCAGTTACGGGACTAGTTCAGGGACCCAGTACTTC
CDR3: CASSYGTSSGTQYF

D: .
V: TRBV19
J: TRBJ1-3
size: .
length: 13
DNA: TGTGCCAGTTTTTCGGGTACAGGAAACACCATATATTTT
CDR3: CASFSGTGNTIYF

D: TRBD2
V: TRBV4-2
J: TRBJ2-1
size: .
length: 16
DNA: TGTGCCAGCAGCCAAGATCCGGTAGCGGGGGGCAATGAGCAGTTCTTC
CDR3: CASSQDPVAGGNEQFF

D: .
V: TRBV3-1/TRBV3-2
J: TRBJ1-4
size: .
length: 12
DNA: TGTGCCAGCAGCCGCGGGCGCGAAAAACTGTTTTTT
CDR3: CASSRGREKLFF

D: .
V: TRBV14
J: TRBJ2-2
size: many
length: 13
DNA: TGTGCCAGCAGCCAAGCCAGGGCCGGGGAGCTGTTTTTT
CDR3: CASSQARAGELFF

D: .
V: TRBV10-3
J: TRBJ2-7
size: .
length: 13
DNA: TGTGCCATCAGTGAGGTCAGCTCCTACGAGCAGTACTTC
CDR3: CAISEVSSYEQYF

D: TRBD1
V: TRBV5-1
J: TRBJ1-2
size: once
length: 15
DNA: TGCGCCAGCAGCTTGGGGCAGGGGGCCCGGGATGGCTACACCTTC
CDR3: CASSLGQGARDGYTF

D: TRBD1
V: TRBV5-4
J: TRBJ1-2
size: .
length: 15
DNA: TGTGCCAGCAGCTTGGCCGGACAGGGGGCCTATGGCTACACCTTC
CDR3: CASSLAGQGAYGYTF

D: .
V: TRBV19
J: TRBJ2-1
size: .
length: 16
DNA: TGTGCCAGTAGTAACCTTCCACTAGCTACCAATGAGGAGCAGTTCTTC
CDR3: CASSNLPLATNEEQFF

D: TRBD1
V: TRBV11-2
J: TRBJ1-1
size: .
length: 15
DNA: TGTGCCAGCAGCTTCACGACAGGGATGAACACTGAAGCTTTCTTT
CDR3: CASSFTTGMNTEAFF

D: .
V: TRBV27
J: TRBJ1-4
size: .
length: 16
DNA: TGTGCCAGCAGTTTGACCACCAGGGGCACTAATGAAAAACTGTTTTTT
CDR3: CASSLTTRGTNEKLFF

D: TRBD1
V: TRBV9
J: TRBJ2-5
size: .
length: 16
DNA: TGTGCCAGCAGCTTAACGGACAGGGCTGAGCAAGAGACCCAGTACTTC
CDR3: CASSLTDRAEQETQYF

D: TRBD1
V: TRBV5-6
J: TRBJ1-5
size: .
length: 15
DNA: TGTGCCAGCAGCATAGGACAGGGGCCTAATCAGCCCCAGCATTTT
CDR3: CASSIGQGPNQPQHF

D: .
V: TRBV14
J: TRBJ2-7
size: once
length: 14
DNA: TGTGCCAGCAGCCGGGGAGGACTCTCCTACGAGCAGTACTTC
CDR3: CASSRGGLSYEQYF

D: TRBD1
V: TRBV27
J: TRBJ1-6
size: few
length: 16
DNA: TGTGCCAGCAGGGATCCGGGACAGGGTAATAATTCACCCCTCCACTTT
CDR3: CASRDPGQGNNSPLHF

D: TRBD1
V: TRBV7-2
J: TRBJ2-1
size: .
length: 15
DNA: TGTGCCAGCAGCTTAGGGGAGACAGGGGTATTTGAGCAGTTCTTC
CDR3: CASSLGETGVFEQFF

D: .
V: TRBV19
J: TRBJ1-2
size: .
length: 17
DNA: TGTGCCAGTAGTCTCATCGGGGTTGGCGTCGCCAACTATGGCTACACCTTC
CDR3: CASSLIGVGVANYGYTF

D: TRBD1
V: TRBV6-5
J: TRBJ1-6
size: .
length: 14
DNA: TGTGCCAGTACCAGACAGGGGACTTATTCACCCCTCCACTTT
CDR3: CASTRQGTYSPLHF

D: .
V: TRBV5-1
J: TRBJ1-5
size: .
length: 15
DNA: TGCGCCAGCAGCTTGGAGGGGCGGAGCAATCAGCCCCAGCATTTT
CDR3: CASSLEGRSNQPQHF

D: .
V: TRBV30
J: TRBJ1-1
size: .
length: 11
DNA: TGTGCCTTCCTGCCGGGAACTGAAGCTTTCTTT
CDR3: CAFLPGTEAFF

D: .
V: TRBV28
J: TRBJ1-5
size: .
length: 12
DNA: TGTGCCAGCAGTTTTAGAGATCAGCCCCAGCATTTT
CDR3: CASSFRDQPQHF

D: .
V: TRBV2
J: TRBJ1-6
size: .
length: 13
DNA: TGTGCCAGCATCGAGTCCTATAATTCACCCCTCCACTTT
CDR3: CASIESYNSPLHF

D: TRBD2
V: TRBV4-2
J: TRBJ2-1
size: .
length: 17
DNA: TGTGCCAGCAGTCAACGACTAGCGGGGCTGAGAGTAAATGAGCAGTTCTTC
CDR3: CASSQRLAGLRVNEQFF

D: .
V: TRBV7-2
J: TRBJ2-5
size: .
length: 15
DNA: TGTGCCAGCATCCTCGGTGGGGGGGCCTCGGAGACCCAGTACTTC
CDR3: CASILGGGASETQYF

D: .
V: TRBV10-3
J: TRBJ1-2
size: .
length: 14
DNA: TGTGCCATCAGTGGGATAGGAGGTGGATATGGCTACACCTTC
CDR3: CAISGIGGGYGYTF

D: .
V: TRBV18
J: TRBJ1-1
size: once
length: 13
DNA: TGTGCCAGCACGGACAGCATGAACACTGAAGCTTTCTTT
CDR3: CASTDSMNTEAFF

D: TRBD1
V: TRBV7-8
J: TRBJ1-2
size: .
length: 18
DNA: TGTGCCAGCAGCTTAATTGTCAGGACAGGGTGGGGGGAAGGCGGCTACACCTTC
CDR3: CASSLIVRTGWGEGGYTF

D: .
V: TRBV12-3/TRBV12-4
J: TRBJ1-6
size: .
length: 13
DNA: TGTGCCAGCAGTTTACGGGGGAATTCACCCCTCCACTTT
CDR3: CASSLRGNSPLHF

D: .
V: TRBV7-9
J: TRBJ2-3
size: .
length: 13
DNA: TGTGCCAGCAGCTTAGCCGGGGGAGATACGCAGTATTTT
CDR3: CASSLAGGDTQYF

D: .
V: TRBV7-2
J: TRBJ2-4
size: .
length: 14
DNA: TGTGCCAGCAGCCCACCCCCCTTGAGGAACATTCAGTACTTC
CDR3: CASSPPPLRNIQYF

D: TRBD2
V: TRBV4-2
J: TRBJ2-2
size: .
length: 15
DNA: TGTGCCAGCAGCCATGCGGGAGTCGGAACCGGGGAGCTGTTTTTT
CDR3: CASSHAGVGTGELFF

D: .
V: TRBV2
J: TRBJ1-4
size: .
length: 14
DNA: TGTGCCAGCAGACAGGCCGCAACTAATGAAAAACTGTTTTTT
CDR3: CASRQAATNEKLFF

D: TRBD1
V: TRBV4-1
J: TRBJ1-2
size: .
length: 16
DNA: TGCGCCAGCAGCCCGGGACAGGGGGCGAAATACTATGGCTACACCTTC
CDR3: CASSPGQGAKYYGYTF

D: TRBD2
V: TRBV7-3
J: TRBJ2-5
size: .
length: 16
DNA: TGTGCCAGCAGCCGAAGGCCTAGCGGGAGTGGAGAGACCCAGTACTTC
CDR3: CASSRRPSGSGETQYF

D: .
V: TRBV4-1
J: TRBJ2-3
size: .
length: 18
DNA: TGCGCCAGCAGCCAAGATACGACAGGCCCTGGGGCCACAGATACGCAGTATTTT
CDR3: CASSQDTTGPGATDTQYF

D: .
V: TRBV19
J: TRBJ2-3
size: .
length: 12
DNA: TGTGCCACCGGGAGTTGGACAGATACGCAGTATTTT
CDR3: CATGSWTDTQYF

D: .
V: TRBV20-1
J: TRBJ1-1
size: .
length: 10
DNA: TGCAGTGCCGTCCGCGCTGAAGCTTTCTTT
CDR3: CSAVRAEAFF

D: .
V: TRBV5-4
J: TRBJ2-3
size: .
length: 14
DNA: TGTGCCAGCAGCTCTAGCCCTAGCACAGATACGCAGTATTTT
CDR3: CASSSSPSTDTQYF

D: .
V: TRBV2
J: TRBJ1-5
size: .
length: 15
DNA: TGTGCCAGCAGTGTGGCGGGGGGAGGCAATCAGCCCCAGCATTTT
CDR3: CASSVAGGGNQPQHF

D: TRBD2
V: TRBV28
J: TRBJ2-3
size: .
length: 15
DNA: TGTGCCAGCAGTTTATTTGGGCCTAGCGGAGATACGCAGTATTTT
CDR3: CASSLFGPSGDTQYF